Listed here is a single TCR beta chain. In the source study's methods: How many nucleated cells were present was estimated from reference gene primer amplification. The assay was immunoSEQ multiplex PCR, and TCRdb's table has in-frame clones only and misses some. The D gene and trimming were derived from the DNA, and the V and J assignments and clone size from that table. The profile shows over 120,000 clones, about 82% of them singletons. Germline V CDR1 and CDR2: KGHSH, LQKENI. This CDR3 region has 14 residues. The V segment lost 5 bases and the J segment 5 bases; nucleotides outside the gene matches: 6. This entry belongs to a study of blood T cell repertoires in COVID-19. The wider study: The United States, Italy and Spain provided the acute and convalescent COVID-19 samples. Sources were T cells, B-cell-depleted T cells, or PBMCs; the material itself was cDNA or gDNA.

The chain recombines TRBV18 with TRBJ1-5; 7 nucleotides match TRBD1. The sequence came from a woman of 80 years or more with active or convalescent COVID-19. The material sequenced was peripheral blood. Written as DNA, the CDR3 is TGTGCCAGCTCAAAAGGACAGGTAGATCAGCCCCAGCATTTT. Its translation is CASSKGQVDQPQHF.